This T cell receptor (beta chain) was identified during a study of cytomegalovirus exposure and HLA in healthy donors. The wider study: From about 179 million T cells, an earlier analysis saw 110 million or so unique TCR beta sequences. Among the 398 genotyped donors, 81% were placed in the Caucasian-associated ancestry cluster.

This CDR3 region has 13 residues. Germline CDR1 LGHNA, CDR2 YSLEER. Trimming shortened V by 7 bases and J by 8 bases, and 14 bases separated the two germline ends. The donors (healthy individuals) were bone marrow donors. The PCR was carried out with 60 Vbeta primers and 13 Jbeta primers. Clones were sequenced by immunoSEQ multiplex PCR, and TCRdb holds only the in-frame ones, with some missing. Here the sample spans around 200,000 clones, roughly 80% being singletons. This clone was counted between two and nine times. The clonotype comes from a woman aged 50 to 65 in good health and CMV-seropositive. The V call is TRBV4-3, the J call TRBJ1-4; tentatively, D is TRBD1 (6 bases). Sequences were obtained from PBMCs. The CDR3 loop reads CASKGGVGEKLFF. The DNA for the CDR3 is TGCGCCAGCAAAGGGGGTGTAGGGGAAAAACTGTTTTTT.